This T cell receptor beta chain originates from a study of identical twins. Trimming cost V 7 bases and J 3 bases; bases outside gene matches: 15. This CDR3 comprises 18 residues. Germline V gives CDR1 KGHDR, CDR2 SFDVKD. TCRdb used MiXCR to reprocess the 5' RACE reads, holding one entry per CDR3 protein. The profile shows 350,000 or so distinct CDR3 sequences, roughly 12% of them singletons. Separately, the same data were catalogued under a study of yellow fever vaccine responses in identical twins.

The rearrangement joins TRBV24-1 to TRBJ2-1; the match to TRBD2 covers 9 bases. Sequenced sample: CD8+ T cells sorted from blood. This receptor was identified in a woman aged 18 to 35 in good health. This CDR3 is CATSPSPSSGVNYNEQFF. The CDR3 DNA sequence: TGTGCCACCAGCCCCTCACCCTCTAGCGGGGTAAACTACAATGAGCAGTTCTTC.